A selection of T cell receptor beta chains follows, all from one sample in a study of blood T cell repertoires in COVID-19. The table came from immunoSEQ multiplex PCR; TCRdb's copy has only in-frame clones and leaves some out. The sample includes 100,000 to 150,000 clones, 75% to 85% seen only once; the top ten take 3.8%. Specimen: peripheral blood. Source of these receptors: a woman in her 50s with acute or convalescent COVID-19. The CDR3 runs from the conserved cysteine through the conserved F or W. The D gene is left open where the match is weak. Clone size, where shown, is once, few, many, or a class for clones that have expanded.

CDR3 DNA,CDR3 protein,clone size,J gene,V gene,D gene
TGTGCCAGCAGCCGATTCCGGGACTCAGATACGCAGTATTTT,CASSRFRDSDTQYF,.,TRBJ2-3,TRBV14,.
TGTGCCAGCACACCCCCTAGCGGATACAATGAGCAGTTCTTC,CASTPPSGYNEQFF,.,TRBJ2-1,TRBV28,TRBD2
TGTGCCAGCAGCTTGCCCCTAGGGACAGCCAGGGACTATGGCTACACCTTC,CASSLPLGTARDYGYTF,.,TRBJ1-2,TRBV5-4,TRBD1
TGTGCCAGCAGTCCACATTACGGAGCCCTATCGAGCCGGGACAATGGCTACACCTTC,CASSPHYGALSSRDNGYTF,.,TRBJ1-2,TRBV7-9,.
TGTGCCAGTATGGGGGGGGATCAAGAGACCCAGTACTTC,CASMGGDQETQYF,.,TRBJ2-5,TRBV19,TRBD2
TGTGCCAGCAGCCAAGAGTCTGCGAGCCGGGAGCTGTTTTTT,CASSQESASRELFF,.,TRBJ2-2,TRBV3-1/TRBV3-2,.
TGTGCCAGCAGCCAACGACAGGTCCTCTATGGCTACACCTTC,CASSQRQVLYGYTF,.,TRBJ1-2,TRBV5-4,.
TGTGCCAGCAGTGACAATTGGGGAGCTCGGACTGAAGCTTTCTTT,CASSDNWGARTEAFF,.,TRBJ1-1,TRBV6-1,.
TGTGCCAGCAGTTTCTCTCGGGTTCTAGCGGGAGAGACCCAGTACTTC,CASSFSRVLAGETQYF,.,TRBJ2-5,TRBV27,TRBD2
TGCGCCAGCAGCTTGGTTCCGGGACAGAACACTGAAGCTTTCTTT,CASSLVPGQNTEAFF,.,TRBJ1-1,TRBV5-1,.
TGTGCCAGCACCCGACAGGGGATGAGGACAGATACGCAGTATTTT,CASTRQGMRTDTQYF,.,TRBJ2-3,TRBV2,TRBD1
TGTGCCATCAGTGAGTGGGCCCGCACAGATACGCAGTATTTT,CAISEWARTDTQYF,.,TRBJ2-3,TRBV10-3,.
TGTGCCAGCAGCGCCGGGACAGACTATGGCTACACCTTC,CASSAGTDYGYTF,.,TRBJ1-2,TRBV28,TRBD1
TGTGCCAGCAGCATCACAGGGGGCAACTCTGAAGCTTTCTTT,CASSITGGNSEAFF,.,TRBJ1-1,TRBV7-9,TRBD1
TGTGCCAGCAGACTTTACTACGAGCAGTACTTC,CASRLYYEQYF,.,TRBJ2-7,TRBV2,.
TGTGCCACCAGTAGCGGTTATAGCAATCAGCCCCAGCATTTT,CATSSGYSNQPQHF,.,TRBJ1-5,TRBV24-1,.
TGTGCCAGTAGCCCAGCGGGGATGCTATTGGGCTACACCTTC,CASSPAGMLLGYTF,.,TRBJ1-2,TRBV19,.
TGTGCCAGCAGCTCCCAGGGATTCGGCTATGGCTACACCTTC,CASSSQGFGYGYTF,.,TRBJ1-2,TRBV7-8,.
TGCGCCAGCAGCTTGGGACACCTATCTGGAAACACCATATATTTT,CASSLGHLSGNTIYF,.,TRBJ1-3,TRBV5-1,.
TGTGCCAGCAGAGGACAGGGGCTGGTCCATGAGCAGTTCTTC,CASRGQGLVHEQFF,few,TRBJ2-1,TRBV27,TRBD1
TGTGCCAGCAGTAACCGGGACAGGTATGGCTACACCTTC,CASSNRDRYGYTF,.,TRBJ1-2,TRBV6-5,TRBD1
TGTGCCAGCAGCACGCACGAGTCAGGTTCTCGTCGTGGCTACACCTTC,CASSTHESGSRRGYTF,.,TRBJ1-2,TRBV7-8,.
TGTGCCATCAGTGAGGGGACAGTGATCAATCAGCCCCAGCATTTT,CAISEGTVINQPQHF,.,TRBJ1-5,TRBV10-3,TRBD1
TGTGCCAGCAGCCCGTTGCGGGACGGGAACACTGAAGCTTTCTTT,CASSPLRDGNTEAFF,.,TRBJ1-1,TRBV7-9,.
TGTGCCAGCAGCTCTCCCAGGGGCACTAATGAAAAACTGTTTTTT,CASSSPRGTNEKLFF,.,TRBJ1-4,TRBV11-2,.
TGTGCCTCCTCTGACGGGGAGTGGAATGAGCAGTTCTTC,CASSDGEWNEQFF,.,TRBJ2-1,TRBV7-3,.
TGTGCCAGCATCGCAGGGTTTTCGGACTATGGCTACACCTTC,CASIAGFSDYGYTF,.,TRBJ1-2,TRBV6-5,.
TGTGCCTGGGATTTACACAATCAGCCCCAGCATTTT,CAWDLHNQPQHF,.,TRBJ1-5,TRBV30,.
TGTGCCTGGAGTGGAACATTCTCTGGAAACACCATATATTTT,CAWSGTFSGNTIYF,.,TRBJ1-3,TRBV30,.
TGTGCCAGCAGCGTAGGGGGCGGACAGGGCTCTGGAAACACCATATATTTT,CASSVGGGQGSGNTIYF,.,TRBJ1-3,TRBV9,TRBD1
TGTGCCAGCAGCCCAGGAGCGGGAGGGATGCCAATGGGGCCTAGCACAGATACGCAGTATTTT,CASSPGAGGMPMGPSTDTQYF,few,TRBJ2-3,TRBV28,TRBD2
TGTGCCAGCAGCCAAGATGTGCAGGATCGGTATGGCTACACCTTC,CASSQDVQDRYGYTF,.,TRBJ1-2,TRBV4-2,.
TGTGCCAGCAGCTTAGCTGGAGACGAGCAGTACTTC,CASSLAGDEQYF,few,TRBJ2-7,TRBV5-4,.
TGTGCCATCCTCAGTAACACCGAAGCTTTCTTT,CAILSNTEAFF,.,TRBJ1-1,TRBV5-4,.
TGTGCCATCAGTGAGGACAGCAACTATGGCTACACCTTC,CAISEDSNYGYTF,.,TRBJ1-2,TRBV10-3,.
TGTGCCAGCAGCTACGAAATTATAACAGGGTCCGAGCAGTACTTC,CASSYEIITGSEQYF,.,TRBJ2-7,TRBV5-4,.
TGTGCCAGCAGCTCAGTGACTGAGCCCTATCACTATGGCTACACCTTC,CASSSVTEPYHYGYTF,few,TRBJ1-2,TRBV28,.
TGTGCCACGACGTTGCAGGGGCCCACTGAAGCTTTCTTT,CATTLQGPTEAFF,.,TRBJ1-1,TRBV2,.
TGTGCCAGGGGGGGGCGCCCCGAATACAATGAGCAGTTCTTC,CARGGRPEYNEQFF,.,TRBJ2-1,TRBV2,.
TGTGCCAGCTCTCCGGGACTAGCGGGAGTTGAGCAGTACTTC,CASSPGLAGVEQYF,.,TRBJ2-7,TRBV27,TRBD2
TGTGCCAGCAGTCGATACAGGGGGCCCTACGAGCAGTACTTC,CASSRYRGPYEQYF,.,TRBJ2-7,TRBV27,TRBD1
TGTGCCAGCAGCCAAGCGGAGCGGGGGCCGAACACCGGGGAGCTGTTTTTT,CASSQAERGPNTGELFF,once,TRBJ2-2,TRBV14,TRBD2
TGTGCCAGCAGTTTCCATTCGCGGGACTATGGCTACACCTTC,CASSFHSRDYGYTF,.,TRBJ1-2,TRBV27,.
TGTGCCTCCTCTTCGGGCTACACCTTC,CASSSGYTF,.,TRBJ1-2,TRBV2,.
TGTGCTAGCAGCTTACAGGGACTAGCAACAGAGACCCAGTACTTC,CASSLQGLATETQYF,.,TRBJ2-5,TRBV7-7,TRBD2
TGTGCCAGCCTACCGGGCGGCAGGGACTATGGCTACACCTTC,CASLPGGRDYGYTF,.,TRBJ1-2,TRBV28,.
TGTGCCAGCAGCGGGGCCGCAGGAGGGGGCTACACCTTC,CASSGAAGGGYTF,few,TRBJ1-2,TRBV5-6,.
TGCAGCGCCTCCACTAGCGCATCCTCCTACGAGCAGTACTTC,CSASTSASSYEQYF,.,TRBJ2-7,TRBV29-1,TRBD2
TGTGCCACCAGCAGAGGAACAAGCGGGACAGGGCCTCTCTCTGGAAACACCATATATTTT,CATSRGTSGTGPLSGNTIYF,.,TRBJ1-3,TRBV15,TRBD1
TGTGCCAGCAGACCCCCAGGGGGTAACACTGAAGCTTTCTTT,CASRPPGGNTEAFF,.,TRBJ1-1,TRBV28,TRBD1
TGCAGCGCCCAGGTGCTCTATGGCTACACCTTC,CSAQVLYGYTF,.,TRBJ1-2,TRBV29-1,.
TGTGCCAGCAGCTTTTACGGCAGGGTCTCCGAAAAACTGTTTTTT,CASSFYGRVSEKLFF,.,TRBJ1-4,TRBV5-6,.
TGTGCCAGCTCACCAGGGGCGACTAATGAAAAACTGTTTTTT,CASSPGATNEKLFF,.,TRBJ1-4,TRBV18,.
TGTGCCACGTCACAGTCAGCGGGATATAGCAATCAGCCCCAGCATTTT,CATSQSAGYSNQPQHF,once,TRBJ1-5,TRBV19,.
TGCGCCAGCAGCCAGGGGACAGGTGGTGGCTACACCTTC,CASSQGTGGGYTF,.,TRBJ1-2,TRBV5-1,TRBD1
TGTGCCAGCAGCTTGAACAGCCTCTATGGCTACACCTTC,CASSLNSLYGYTF,.,TRBJ1-2,TRBV5-8,.
TGTGCCAGCAGCTCCACGGGCGCGGGCAATGAGCAGTTCTTC,CASSSTGAGNEQFF,.,TRBJ2-1,TRBV28,.